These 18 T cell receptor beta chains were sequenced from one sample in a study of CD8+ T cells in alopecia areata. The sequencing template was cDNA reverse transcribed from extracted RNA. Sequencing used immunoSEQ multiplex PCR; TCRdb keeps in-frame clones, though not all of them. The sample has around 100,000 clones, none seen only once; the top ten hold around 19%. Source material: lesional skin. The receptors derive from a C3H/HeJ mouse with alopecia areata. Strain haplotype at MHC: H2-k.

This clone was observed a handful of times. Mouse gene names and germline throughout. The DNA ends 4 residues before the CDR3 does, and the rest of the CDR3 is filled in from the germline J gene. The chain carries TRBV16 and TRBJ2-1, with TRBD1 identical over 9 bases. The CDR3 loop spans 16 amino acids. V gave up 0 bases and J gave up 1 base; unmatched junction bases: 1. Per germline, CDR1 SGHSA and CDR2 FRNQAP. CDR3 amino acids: CASSLDGTGNYAEQFF. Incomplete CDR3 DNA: TGTGCAAGCAGCTTAGATGGGACAGGGAACTATGCT. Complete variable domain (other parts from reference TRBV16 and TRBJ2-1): NAGVIQTPRHKVTGKGQEATLWCEPISGHSAVFWYRQTIVQGLEFLTYFRNQAPIDDSGMPKERFSAQMPNQSHSTLKIQSTQPQDSAVYLCASSLDGTGNYAEQFFGPGTRLTVL.

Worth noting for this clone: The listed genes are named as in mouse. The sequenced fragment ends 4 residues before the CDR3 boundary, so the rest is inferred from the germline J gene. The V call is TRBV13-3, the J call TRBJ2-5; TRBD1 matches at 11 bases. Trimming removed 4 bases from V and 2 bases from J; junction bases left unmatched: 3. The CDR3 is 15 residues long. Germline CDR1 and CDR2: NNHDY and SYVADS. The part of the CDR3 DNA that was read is TGTGCCAGCAGTTGGGACAGGGGGTCCCAAGAC. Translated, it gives CASSWDRGSQD. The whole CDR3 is CASSWDRGSQDTQYF.

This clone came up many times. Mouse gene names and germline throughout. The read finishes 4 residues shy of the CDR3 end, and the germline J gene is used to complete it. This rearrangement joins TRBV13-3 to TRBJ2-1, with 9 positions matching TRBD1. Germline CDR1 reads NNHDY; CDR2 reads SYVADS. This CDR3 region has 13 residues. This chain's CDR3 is CASNHRGRAEQFF. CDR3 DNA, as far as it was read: TGTGCCAGCAATCACAGGGGGCGAGCT.

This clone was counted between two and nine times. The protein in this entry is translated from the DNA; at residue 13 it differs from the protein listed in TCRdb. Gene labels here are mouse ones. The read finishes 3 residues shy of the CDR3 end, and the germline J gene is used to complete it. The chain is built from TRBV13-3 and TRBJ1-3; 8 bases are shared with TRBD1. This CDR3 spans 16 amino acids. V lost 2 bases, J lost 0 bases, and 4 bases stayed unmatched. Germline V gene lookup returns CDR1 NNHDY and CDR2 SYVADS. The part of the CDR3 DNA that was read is TGTGCCAGCAGTGAAGGGACAGGAATTTCTGGAAATACG. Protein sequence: CASSEGTGISGNT. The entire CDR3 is CASSEGTGISGNTLYF. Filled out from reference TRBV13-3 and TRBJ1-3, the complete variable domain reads EAAVTQSPRSKVAVTGGKVTLSCHQTNNHDYMYWYRQDTGHGLRLIHYSYVADSTEKGDIPDGYKASRPSQENFSLILELASLSQTAVYFCASSEGTGISGNTLYFGEGSRLIVV.

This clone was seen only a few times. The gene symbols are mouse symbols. The sequenced part of the CDR3 DNA is TGCACCTGCAGTAAAGACTGGGGGGTTTAT. It yields the protein CTCSKDWGVY. The whole CDR3 protein is CTCSKDWGVYEQYF. This chain joins TRBV1 and TRBJ2-7, with TRBD2 matching over 10 bases. The read comes to an end 4 residues before the CDR3 does, leaving the germline J gene to fill in the end. Germline V gene data show CDR1 as NSQYPW and CDR2 as LRSPGD (reference sequence). The CDR3 is made up of 14 amino acids.

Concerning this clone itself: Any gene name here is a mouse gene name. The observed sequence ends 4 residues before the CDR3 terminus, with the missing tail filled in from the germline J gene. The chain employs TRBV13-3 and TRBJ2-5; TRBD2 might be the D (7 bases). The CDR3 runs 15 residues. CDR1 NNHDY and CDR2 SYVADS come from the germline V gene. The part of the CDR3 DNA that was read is TGTGCCAGCAGTGATGAGCGAGGGGGGGGAGAC. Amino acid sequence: CASSDERGGGD. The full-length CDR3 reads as CASSDERGGGDTQYF.

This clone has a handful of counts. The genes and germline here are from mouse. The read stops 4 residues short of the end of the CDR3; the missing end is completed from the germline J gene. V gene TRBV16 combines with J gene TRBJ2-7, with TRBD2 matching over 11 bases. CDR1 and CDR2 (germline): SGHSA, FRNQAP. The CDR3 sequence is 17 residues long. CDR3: CASSLDEGTGGFYEQYF. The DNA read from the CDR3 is TGTGCAAGCAGCTTAGATGAGGGGACTGGGGGTTTTTAT.

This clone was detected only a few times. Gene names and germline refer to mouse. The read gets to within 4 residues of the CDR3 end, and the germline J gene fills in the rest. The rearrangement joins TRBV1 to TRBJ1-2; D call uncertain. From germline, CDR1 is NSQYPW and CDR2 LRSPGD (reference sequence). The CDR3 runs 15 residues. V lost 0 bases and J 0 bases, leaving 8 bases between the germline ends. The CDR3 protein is CTCSAEGRSNSDYTF. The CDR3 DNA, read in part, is TGCACCTGCAGTGCAGAAGGCAGGTCAAACTCC.

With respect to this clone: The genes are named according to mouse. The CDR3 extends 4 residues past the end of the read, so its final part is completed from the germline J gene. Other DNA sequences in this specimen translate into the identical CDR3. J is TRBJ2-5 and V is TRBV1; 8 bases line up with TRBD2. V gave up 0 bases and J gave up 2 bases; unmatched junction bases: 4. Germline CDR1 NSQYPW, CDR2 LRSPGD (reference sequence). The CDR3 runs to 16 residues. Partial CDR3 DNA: TGCACCTGCAGTGCAGATTGGGGGGGTCGCCAAGAC. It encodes CTCSADWGGRQD. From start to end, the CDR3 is CTCSADWGGRQDTQYF.

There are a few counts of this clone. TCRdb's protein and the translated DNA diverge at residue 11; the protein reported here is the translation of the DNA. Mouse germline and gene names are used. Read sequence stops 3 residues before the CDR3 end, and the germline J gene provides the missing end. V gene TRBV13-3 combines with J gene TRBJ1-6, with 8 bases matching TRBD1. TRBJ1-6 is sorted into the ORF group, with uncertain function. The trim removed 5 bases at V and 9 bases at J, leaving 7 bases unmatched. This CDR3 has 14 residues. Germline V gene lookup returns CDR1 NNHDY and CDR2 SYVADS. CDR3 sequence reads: CASRTTGVGSPLYF. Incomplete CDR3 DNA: TGTGCCAGCAGGACGACAGGGGTGGGTTCGCCC.

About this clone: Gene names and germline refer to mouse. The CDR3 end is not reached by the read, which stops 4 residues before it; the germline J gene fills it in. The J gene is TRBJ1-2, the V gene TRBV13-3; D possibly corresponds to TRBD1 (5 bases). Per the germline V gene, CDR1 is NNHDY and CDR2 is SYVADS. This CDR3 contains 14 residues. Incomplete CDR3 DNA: TGTGCCAGCAGATCCGGGACTGGGGGGGGC. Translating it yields CASRSGTGGG. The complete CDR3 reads CASRSGTGGGDYTF.

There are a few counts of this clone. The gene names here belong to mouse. CDR3 sequence reads: CTCSGTGASQNTLYF. Incomplete CDR3 DNA: TGCACCTGCAGTGGAACTGGGGCTAGTCAAAAC. This chain connects TRBV1 to TRBJ2-4; 7 bases line up with TRBD2. The read terminates 4 residues before the CDR3 end, so the remaining end is supplied by the germline J gene. The J segment lost 0 bases and the V segment lost 4 bases, leaving 4 bases of the junction unmatched. The CDR3 spans 15 residues. Germline V lookup: CDR1 NSQYPW, CDR2 LRSPGD (reference sequence).

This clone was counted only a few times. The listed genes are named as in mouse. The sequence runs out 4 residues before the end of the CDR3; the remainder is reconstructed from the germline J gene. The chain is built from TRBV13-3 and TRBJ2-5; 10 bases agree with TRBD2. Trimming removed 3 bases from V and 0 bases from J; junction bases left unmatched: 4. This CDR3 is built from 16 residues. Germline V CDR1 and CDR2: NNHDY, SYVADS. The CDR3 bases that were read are TGTGCCAGCAGTGTTGGGACTGGGGTTAACCAAGAC. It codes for CASSVGTGVNQD. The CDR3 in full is CASSVGTGVNQDTQYF. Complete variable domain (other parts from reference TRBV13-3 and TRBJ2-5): EAAVTQSPRSKVAVTGGKVTLSCHQTNNHDYMYWYRQDTGHGLRLIHYSYVADSTEKGDIPDGYKASRPSQENFSLILELASLSQTAVYFCASSVGTGVNQDTQYFGPGTRLLVL.

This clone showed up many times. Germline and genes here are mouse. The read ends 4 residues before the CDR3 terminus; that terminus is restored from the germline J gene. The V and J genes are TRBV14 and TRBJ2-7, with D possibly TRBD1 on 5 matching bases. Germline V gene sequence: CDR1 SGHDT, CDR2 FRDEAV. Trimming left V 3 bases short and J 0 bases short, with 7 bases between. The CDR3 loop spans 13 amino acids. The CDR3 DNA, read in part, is TGTGCCAGCAGTTCAGGGAGCTCCTAT. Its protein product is CASSSGSSY. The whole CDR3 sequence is CASSSGSSYEQYF. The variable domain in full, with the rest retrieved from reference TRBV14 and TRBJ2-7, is EAGVTQSPRYAVLQEGQAVSFWCDPISGHDTLYWYQQPRDQGPQLLVYFRDEAVIDNSQLPSDRFSAVRPKGTNSTLKIQSAKQGDTATYLCASSSGSSYEQYFGPGTRLTVL.

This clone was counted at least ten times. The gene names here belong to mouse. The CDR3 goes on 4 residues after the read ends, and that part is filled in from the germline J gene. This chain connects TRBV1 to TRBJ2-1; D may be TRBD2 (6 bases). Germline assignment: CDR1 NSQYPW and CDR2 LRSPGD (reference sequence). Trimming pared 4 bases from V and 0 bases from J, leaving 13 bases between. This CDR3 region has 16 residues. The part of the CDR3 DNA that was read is TGCACCTGCAGTGGCATCTGGGGTAATAACTATGCT. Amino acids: CTCSGIWGNNYA. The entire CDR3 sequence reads CTCSGIWGNNYAEQFF.

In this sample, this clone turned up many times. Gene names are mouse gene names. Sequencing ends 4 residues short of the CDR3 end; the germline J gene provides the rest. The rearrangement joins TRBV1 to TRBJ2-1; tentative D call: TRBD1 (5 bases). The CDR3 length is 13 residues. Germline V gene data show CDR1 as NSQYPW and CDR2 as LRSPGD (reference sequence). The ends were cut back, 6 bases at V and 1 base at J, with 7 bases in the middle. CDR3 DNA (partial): TGCACCTGCAGGGACAAGAACTATGCT. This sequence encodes CTCRDKNYA. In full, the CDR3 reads CTCRDKNYAEQFF.

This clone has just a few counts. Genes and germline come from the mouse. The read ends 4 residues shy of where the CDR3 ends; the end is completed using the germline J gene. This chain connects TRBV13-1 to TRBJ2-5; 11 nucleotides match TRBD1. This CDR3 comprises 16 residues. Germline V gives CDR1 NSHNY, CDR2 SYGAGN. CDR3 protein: CASSDAGQGARDTQYF. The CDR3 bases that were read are TGTGCCAGCAGTGATGCCGGACAGGGGGCGCGGGAC.

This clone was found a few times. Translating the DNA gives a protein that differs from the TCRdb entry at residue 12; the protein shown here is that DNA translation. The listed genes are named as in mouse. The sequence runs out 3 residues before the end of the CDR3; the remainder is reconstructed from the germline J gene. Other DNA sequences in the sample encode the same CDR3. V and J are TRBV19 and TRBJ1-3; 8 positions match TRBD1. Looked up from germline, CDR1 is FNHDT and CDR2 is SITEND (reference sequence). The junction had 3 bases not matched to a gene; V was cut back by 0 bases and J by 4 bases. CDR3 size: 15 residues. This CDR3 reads CASSIDRDRGNTLYF. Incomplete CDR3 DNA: TGTGCCAGCAGTATAGACCGGGACAGGGGAAATACG.